Listed here are 30 T cell receptor beta chains from one sample, sequenced in a study of blood T cell repertoires in COVID-19. Method: immunoSEQ multiplex PCR; TCRdb's copy keeps in-frame clones and lacks some. The sample lists roughly 41,000 clones, around 85% occurring once. Sequencing used peripheral blood. All receptors come from a human donor in a cohort sampled during active COVID-19. The donor label of this sample is uncertain.

The chain couples TRBV24-1 to TRBJ2-1; 10 nucleotides match TRBD1. The CDR3 contains 15 residues. V lost 7 bases and J lost 3; bases outside the gene matches: 5. CDR1 and CDR2 from the germline V gene are KGHDR and SFDVKD. The CDR3 nucleotides are TGTGCCACCAGCGTCCGGGACAGGGGCTACAATGAGCAGTTCTTC. Translating it yields CATSVRDRGYNEQFF.

The chain couples TRBV24-1 to TRBJ2-7; maybe TRBD1 (6 bases). Germline assignment: CDR1 KGHDR and CDR2 SFDVKD. CDR3 length equals 13 residues. The V and J ends lost 6 bases and 3 bases respectively, with 11 bases between them. This CDR3 reads CATSPRGSYEQYF. The CDR3 DNA sequence: TGTGCCACCAGTCCCAGGGGAAGCTACGAGCAGTACTTC.

This sequence joins TRBV28 and TRBJ1-1; D is uncertain. Germline V gives CDR1 MDHEN, CDR2 SYDVKM. This CDR3 region has 13 residues. Between the trimmed V and J ends, which lost 11 bases and 4 bases, there was a span of 17 bases. CDR3 residues: CAAQRVYSTEAFF. CDR3 sequence (DNA): TGTGCCGCGCAGAGAGTGTACAGCACTGAAGCTTTCTTT.

The V and J genes are TRBV7-2 and TRBJ1-5; no clear D. Germline assignment: CDR1 SGHTA and CDR2 FQGNSA. This CDR3 region has 15 residues. Trimming removed 3 bases from V and 0 bases from J, with 9 bases in between. CDR3 bases: TGTGCCAGCAGCTTGTCGGTGATTAGCAATCAGCCCCAGCATTTT. This codes for CASSLSVISNQPQHF.

The rearrangement joins TRBV5-5 to TRBJ1-5; possible D gene TRBD1, 6 bases. This CDR3 has 14 amino acids. CDR1 and CDR2 (germline): SGHKS, YYEKEE (reference sequence). Deletions cut 1 base from V and 7 bases from J, with 12 bases between. The chain's CDR3 is CASSLLQGVQPQHF. The CDR3, as DNA: TGTGCCAGCAGCTTGTTACAGGGAGTCCAGCCCCAGCATTTT.

This clone is judged medium-sized. The genes are TRBV6-1 and TRBJ2-1; 8 nucleotides align to TRBD2. The germline CDR1 and CDR2 sequences are MNHNS and SASEGT. The CDR3 totals 16 residues. The ends lost 2 bases at V and 3 bases at J; junction bases unmatched: 6. The CDR3, as DNA: TGTGCCAGCAGTGAATGGGCGGGGGGTATCTACAATGAGCAGTTCTTC. It translates to CASSEWAGGIYNEQFF.

V gene TRBV6-5 combines with J gene TRBJ1-2, with TRBD1 identical over 7 bases. The V gene's germline CDR1 is MNHEY and CDR2 SVGAGI. CDR3 size: 14 residues. Trimming cost V 10 bases and J 7 bases; bases outside gene matches: 15. CDR3 in DNA: TGTGCCACCACACCCTCAGGGGGAGCGAGTGGCTACACCTTC. It encodes CATTPSGGASGYTF.

The chain employs TRBV5-1 and TRBJ2-2; 7 nucleotides line up with TRBD1. V lost 6 bases, J lost 4 bases, and 6 bases stayed unmatched. The germline gives CDR1 SGHRS, CDR2 YFSETQ. The CDR3 runs 14 residues. In DNA form, the CDR3 reads TGCGCCAGCACCAAGTGGGACAGCACCGGGGAGCTGTTTTTT. This codes for CASTKWDSTGELFF.

The chain recombines TRBV9 with TRBJ1-3; the match to TRBD1 covers 10 bases. The CDR3 runs 19 residues. The germline V gene has CDR1 SGDLS and CDR2 YYNGEE. V trimming: 0 bases; J trimming: 0 bases; junction bases outside the gene matches: 9. CDR3 sequence (DNA): TGTGCCAGCAGCGTAGCTACGGCGGGGACAGGGGTCTCTGGAAACACCATATATTTT. Translated, it gives CASSVATAGTGVSGNTIYF.

The V and J genes are TRBV2 and TRBJ2-5; no definite D call. Between the trimmed V and J ends, which lost 2 bases and 2 bases, there was a span of 6 bases. The CDR3 contains 13 residues. CDR1 and CDR2 from the germline V gene are SNHLY and FYNNEI. CDR3 DNA sequence: TGTGCCAGCAGTGAAAGCAGGCAAGAGACCCAGTACTTC. As protein: CASSESRQETQYF.

The rearrangement links TRBV6-6 to TRBJ1-6, with D unresolved. Trimming pared 4 bases from V and 4 bases from J, leaving 8 bases between. The V gene's germline CDR1 is MNHNY and CDR2 SVGAGI (reference sequence). The CDR3 runs to 14 residues. The CDR3 nucleotides read TGTGCCAGCAGTTCAAGGGAGTATAATTCACCCCTCCACTTT. Translated, it gives CASSSREYNSPLHF.

This rearrangement joins TRBV5-4 to TRBJ1-4; D not certain. V lost 0 bases, J lost 6 bases, and 9 bases lay in between. The CDR3 is 14 residues long. CDR1 and CDR2 (germline): SGHNT, YYREEE (reference sequence). The CDR3: CASSLDRVDEKLFF. CDR3 coding DNA: TGTGCCAGCAGCTTGGACCGGGTTGATGAAAAACTGTTTTTT.

V usage is TRBV5-6 and J usage is TRBJ2-5; 7 nucleotides line up with TRBD2. Trimming removed 4 bases from V and 5 bases from J; junction bases left unmatched: 14. This CDR3 contains 16 residues. Germline V gives CDR1 SGHDT, CDR2 YYEEEE. This chain's CDR3 is CASSRRGGRLAETQYF. The CDR3 DNA reads TGTGCCAGCAGCCGGAGGGGAGGGCGGTTGGCGGAGACCCAGTACTTC. Combining the CDR3 with reference TRBV5-6 and TRBJ2-5 gives the whole variable domain DAGVTQSPTHLIKTRGQQVTLRCSPKSGHDTVSWYQQALGQGPQFIFQYYEEEERQRGNFPDRFSGHQFPNYSSELNVNALLLGDSALYLCASSRRGGRLAETQYFGPGTRLLVL.

The chain links TRBV9 to TRBJ2-1; 7 positions match TRBD2. The germline CDR1 and CDR2 sequences are SGDLS and YYNGEE. The ends lost 1 base at V and 5 bases at J; junction bases unmatched: 6. The CDR3 has 15 amino acids. This CDR3 reads CASSVQGGKNNEQFF. CDR3 nucleotides: TGTGCCAGCAGCGTACAGGGAGGGAAAAACAATGAGCAGTTCTTC.

This clone was seen only a few times. The chain uses TRBV6-4 and TRBJ1-2, with unresolved D. V lost 1 base to trimming and J lost 0 bases, with 21 bases between them. The CDR3 consists of 19 residues. Germline CDR1 is MRHNA and CDR2 is SNTAGT. CDR3 DNA sequence: TGTGCCAGCAGTGACTTCAAAGAGGGCGGTCCCCTTACTAACTATGGCTACACCTTC. As protein: CASSDFKEGGPLTNYGYTF.

The V call is TRBV4-1, the J call TRBJ2-3; D not resolved. The CDR3 is 13 amino acids. Germline V gene data show CDR1 as MGHRA and CDR2 as YSYEKL. Trimming cost V 1 base and J 1 base, with 3 bases left between them. In DNA form, the CDR3 reads TGCGCCAGCAGCCAAGTAGGCACAGATACGCAGTATTTT. Translating it yields CASSQVGTDTQYF.

This clone was found a few times. J is TRBJ2-5 and V is TRBV3-1 (or the pseudogene TRBV3-2), with TRBD1 identical over 8 bases. The CDR3 sequence is 13 residues long. CDR1 and CDR2 from the germline V gene are LGHDT and YNNKEL (reference sequence). V lost 5 bases, J lost 4 bases, and 3 bases stayed unmatched. The CDR3 loop is CASSKGTGETQYF. As DNA, the CDR3 is TGTGCCAGCAGCAAAGGGACAGGAGAGACCCAGTACTTC.

The chain is built from TRBV29-1 and TRBJ2-7, with D perhaps TRBD1 (6 bases). Germline V gene data show CDR1 as SQVTM and CDR2 as ANQGSEA. Trimming pared 5 bases from V and 5 bases from J, leaving 13 bases between. This CDR3 contains 12 residues. CDR3 sequence: CSVSKGVDEQYF. For the CDR3, the DNA is TGCAGCGTTAGCAAGGGGGTGGACGAGCAGTACTTC.

This chain joins TRBV6-5 and TRBJ2-6, with a tentative D call TRBD1 (6 bases). The CDR3 extends over 14 amino acids. V gave up 8 bases and J gave up 2 bases, with 10 bases separating them. Germline V gives CDR1 MNHEY, CDR2 SVGAGI. This chain's CDR3 is CASREGAGANVLTF. CDR3 in DNA: TGTGCCAGCCGAGAGGGGGCTGGGGCCAACGTCCTGACTTTC.

This clone occurred once. The rearrangement links TRBV4-2 to TRBJ1-5; 9 nucleotides align to TRBD1. Germline V gene sequence: CDR1 LGHNA, CDR2 YNFKEQ. CDR3 length equals 15 residues. With V trimmed by 2 bases and J by 5 bases, 4 bases remained unmatched. This CDR3 is CASSQMRQGDQPQHF. CDR3 bases: TGTGCCAGCAGCCAAATGAGACAGGGGGATCAGCCCCAGCATTTT.

This chain links TRBV5-1 with TRBJ2-2; 9 bases agree with TRBD1. J gave up 5 bases and V 7 bases, and 15 bases lay outside the gene matches. Germline V lookup: CDR1 SGHRS, CDR2 YFSETQ. This CDR3 has 17 amino acids. The CDR3 sequence is CASGPTGTGLGTGELFF. CDR3 coding DNA: TGCGCCAGCGGACCCACCGGGACAGGGCTGGGGACCGGGGAGCTGTTTTTT.

This sequence joins TRBV4-1 and TRBJ2-2, with D uncertain. Germline assignment: CDR1 MGHRA and CDR2 YSYEKL. Trimming pared 1 base from V and 4 bases from J, leaving 10 bases between. This CDR3 is 15 amino acids long. The CDR3 DNA follows: TGCGCCAGCAGCCAAGTCTTCCCGGGCACCGGGGAGCTGTTTTTT. This translates into CASSQVFPGTGELFF.

This chain connects TRBV27 to TRBJ2-7, with TRBD1 as a possible D gene (5 bases). This CDR3 spans 13 amino acids. Looked up from germline, CDR1 is MNHEY and CDR2 is SMNVEV (reference sequence). V dropped 2 bases and J dropped 2 bases, with 7 bases sitting between them. The CDR3 region is CASSLDRTYEQYF. CDR3 in DNA: TGTGCCAGCAGTTTAGACAGAACCTACGAGCAGTACTTC.

This clone turned up a few times. The rearrangement joins TRBV4-3 to TRBJ1-5; tentative D call: TRBD1 (6 bases). The germline V and J ends were trimmed by 0 bases and 7 bases, with 13 bases remaining between them. This CDR3 region has 15 residues. The germline V gene encodes CDR1 LGHNA and CDR2 YSLEER. DNA of the CDR3: TGCGCCAGCAGCCAAGATCAGGGGCCGAGGCAGCCCCAGCATTTT. Its protein product is CASSQDQGPRQPQHF.

This clone was seen only a few times. This sequence joins TRBV6-5 and TRBJ2-7; possible D gene TRBD1, 5 bases. With 10 bases removed from V and 2 bases from J, the gap between germline ends came to 18 bases. The CDR3 runs 14 residues. Germline V gives CDR1 MNHEY, CDR2 SVGAGI. The chain's CDR3 is CATLPREGTYEQYF. The DNA for the CDR3 is TGTGCCACCCTCCCCAGGGAAGGCACCTACGAGCAGTACTTC.

In its sample, this clone was seen once. V gene TRBV4-1 combines with J gene TRBJ1-6; D unresolved. The germline CDR1 and CDR2 sequences are MGHRA and YSYEKL. The CDR3 spans 17 residues. Deletions cut 1 base from V and 4 bases from J, with 14 bases between. This CDR3 reads CASSQAPSTPYNSPLHF. The CDR3 nucleotides are TGCGCCAGCAGCCAAGCACCTTCCACACCGTATAATTCACCCCTCCACTTT.

The chain combines TRBV21-1 with TRBJ1-6; TRBD1, the table's D call, lacks a check against the DNA. TRBV21-1 is classified as a pseudogene. CDR3 length: 15 residues. This CDR3 reads CASSKGGRSNSPLHF. DNA of the CDR3: TGTGCCAGCAGCAAAGGGGGCAGGAGTAATTCACCCCTCCACTTT.

This chain uses TRBV6-1 with TRBJ2-5; tentatively, D is TRBD2 (5 bases). This CDR3 contains 17 residues. Germline V lookup: CDR1 MNHNS, CDR2 SASEGT. Trimming left V 0 bases short and J 0 bases short, with 14 bases between. In DNA form, the CDR3 reads TGTGCCAGCAGTGAAGCGCTTCGGAGGCAGTACCAAGAGACCCAGTACTTC. Amino acids: CASSEALRRQYQETQYF.

The V call is TRBV7-9, the J call TRBJ2-6, with TRBD1 as a possible D gene (6 bases). Germline values: CDR1 SEHNR, CDR2 FQNEAQ (reference sequence). Trimming took off 3 bases at V and 3 bases at J, with 15 bases between the two ends. The CDR3 runs to 17 residues. CDR3 nucleotide sequence: TGTGCCAGCAGCTTCGACAGGTCCCGGGGTGGGGCCAACGTCCTGACTTTC. It is translated as CASSFDRSRGGANVLTF.

V and J are TRBV7-8 and TRBJ2-2; D is ambiguous. This CDR3 region has 17 residues. Trimming shortened V by 7 bases and J by 8 bases, and 26 bases separated the two germline ends. Germline V gives CDR1 SGHVS, CDR2 FQNEAQ. As DNA, the CDR3 is TGTGCCAGCAACCCGTCGCCAGTGTCCGTCGTTTCTGGGGAGCTGTTTTTT. Its protein is CASNPSPVSVVSGELFF.